This T cell receptor (beta chain) came from a study of shared clonotypes between healthy human individuals. The V and J ends lost 1 base and 7 bases respectively, with 8 bases between them. Per the germline V gene, CDR1 is SGHRS and CDR2 is YFSETQ. CDR3 length: 13 amino acids. Assay used: immunoSEQ multiplex PCR; TCRdb lists only in-frame clones, some missing. The data hold 470,000 or so clones, with around four fifths observed a single time. Sample: PBMCs. The clonotype originates from a woman aged 40 to 49 in good health. Some clones in this sample may be carry-over from other donors' samples. The rearrangement links TRBV5-1 to TRBJ1-4; D uncertain. In DNA, the CDR3 is TGCGCCAGCAGCTTGCAAGTGGGTGAAAAACTGTTTTTT. Translation: CASSLQVGEKLFF.